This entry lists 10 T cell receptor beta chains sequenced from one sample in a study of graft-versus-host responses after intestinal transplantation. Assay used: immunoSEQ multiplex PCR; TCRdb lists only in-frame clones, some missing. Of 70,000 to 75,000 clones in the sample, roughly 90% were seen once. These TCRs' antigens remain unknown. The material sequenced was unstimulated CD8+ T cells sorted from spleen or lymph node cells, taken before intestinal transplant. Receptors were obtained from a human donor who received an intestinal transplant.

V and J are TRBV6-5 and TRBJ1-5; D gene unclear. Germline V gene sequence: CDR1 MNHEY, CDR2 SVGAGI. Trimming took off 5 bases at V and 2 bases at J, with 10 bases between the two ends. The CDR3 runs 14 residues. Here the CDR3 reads CASSRNSGNQPQHF. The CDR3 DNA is TGTGCCAGCAGTCGAAACTCGGGCAATCAGCCCCAGCATTTT.

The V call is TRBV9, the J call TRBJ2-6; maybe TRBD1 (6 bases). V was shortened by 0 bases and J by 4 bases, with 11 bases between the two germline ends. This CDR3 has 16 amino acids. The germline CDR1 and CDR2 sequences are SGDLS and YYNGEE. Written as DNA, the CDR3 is TGTGCCAGCAGCGTAGGCCCAGGGGTCGGGGCCAACGTCCTGACTTTC. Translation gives CASSVGPGVGANVLTF.

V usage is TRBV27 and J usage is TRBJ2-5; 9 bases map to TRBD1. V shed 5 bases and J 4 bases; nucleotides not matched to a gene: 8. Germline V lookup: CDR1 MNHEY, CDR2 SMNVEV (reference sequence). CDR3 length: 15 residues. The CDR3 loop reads CASSNTGGVGETQYF. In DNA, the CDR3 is TGTGCCAGCAGTAATACAGGGGGCGTAGGAGAGACCCAGTACTTC.

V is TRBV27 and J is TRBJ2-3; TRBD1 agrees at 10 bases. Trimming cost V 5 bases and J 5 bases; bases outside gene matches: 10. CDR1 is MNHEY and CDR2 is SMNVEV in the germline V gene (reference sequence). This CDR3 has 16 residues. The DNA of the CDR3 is TGTGCCAGCAGTCCGATGACAGGGGGCGCAGGAGATACGCAGTATTTT. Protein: CASSPMTGGAGDTQYF.

The CDR3 DNA is TGTGCCAGCAGCTCCAACAGGGAACGAAACACTGAAGCTTTCTTT. Translation gives CASSSNRERNTEAFF. The chain uses TRBV7-8 and TRBJ1-1; possible D gene TRBD1, 6 bases. V was pared by 4 bases and J by 2 bases, with 14 bases between. The CDR3 consists of 15 residues. Germline values: CDR1 SGHVS, CDR2 FQNEAQ.

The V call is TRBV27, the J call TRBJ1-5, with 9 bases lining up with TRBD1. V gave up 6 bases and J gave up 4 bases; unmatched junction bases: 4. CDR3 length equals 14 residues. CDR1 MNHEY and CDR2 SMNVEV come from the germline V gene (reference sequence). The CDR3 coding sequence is TGTGCCAGCAGCCTGGGACAGGGAAATCAGCCCCAGCATTTT. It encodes CASSLGQGNQPQHF.

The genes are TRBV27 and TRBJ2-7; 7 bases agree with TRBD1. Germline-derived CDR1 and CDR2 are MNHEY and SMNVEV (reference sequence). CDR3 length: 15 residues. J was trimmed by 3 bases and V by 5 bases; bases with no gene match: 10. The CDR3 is CASSPLGQENYEQYF. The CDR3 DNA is TGTGCCAGCAGTCCCCTCGGACAGGAGAACTACGAGCAGTACTTC.

CDR3 sequence: CASRPGTDNSPLHF. In DNA form, the CDR3 reads TGTGCCAGCAGGCCCGGGACAGATAATTCACCCCTCCACTTT. This chain uses TRBV6-1 with TRBJ1-6; TRBD1 matches at 7 bases. Trimming took 6 bases from V and 5 from J; bases not matched to a gene: 4. CDR1 and CDR2 (germline): MNHNS, SASEGT. This CDR3 region has 14 residues.

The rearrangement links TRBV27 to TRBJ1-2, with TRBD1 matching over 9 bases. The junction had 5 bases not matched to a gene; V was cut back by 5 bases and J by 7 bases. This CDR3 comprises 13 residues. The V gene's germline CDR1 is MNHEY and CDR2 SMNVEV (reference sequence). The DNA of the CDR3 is TGTGCCAGCAGTCCGGGGACAGGGATTGGCTACACCTTC. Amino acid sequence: CASSPGTGIGYTF.

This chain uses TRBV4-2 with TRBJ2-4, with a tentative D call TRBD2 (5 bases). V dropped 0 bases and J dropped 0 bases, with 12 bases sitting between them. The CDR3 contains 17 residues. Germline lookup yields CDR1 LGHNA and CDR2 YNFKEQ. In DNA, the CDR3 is TGTGCCAGCAGCCAAGATGGGAGCGGAATAGCCAAAAACATTCAGTACTTC. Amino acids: CASSQDGSGIAKNIQYF.